The 14 T cell receptor beta chains below were found in one sample sequenced in a study of graft-versus-host responses after intestinal transplantation. What these receptors recognize is not known. Libraries were prepared by immunoSEQ multiplex PCR; TCRdb keeps only in-frame clonotypes and omits some of them. Of approximately 75,000 clones in the sample, just under 95% were seen once. The specimen was unstimulated CD8+ T cells sorted from spleen or lymph node cells, collected before intestinal transplant. These receptors were collected from a human donor who received an intestinal transplant.

The chain couples TRBV29-1 to TRBJ2-5; tentatively, D is TRBD1 or TRBD2 (5 bases each). V was cut by 1 base and J by 5 bases, with 11 bases left in between. Germline CDR1 reads SQVTM; CDR2 reads ANQGSEA. The CDR3 is 13 residues long. The CDR3 nucleotides read TGCAGCGTTGAAGGGGACCAATTGGAGACCCAGTACTTC. Translation gives CSVEGDQLETQYF. Filled out from reference TRBV29-1 and TRBJ2-5, the complete variable domain reads SAVISQKPSRDICQRGTSLTIQCQVDSQVTMMFWYRQQPGQSLTLIATANQGSEATYESGFVIDKFPISRPNLTFSTLTVSNMSPEDSSIYLCSVEGDQLETQYFGPGTRLLVL.

CDR3 loop: CASSGGNTEAFF. As DNA, the CDR3 is TGCGCCAGCAGTGGGGGGAACACTGAAGCTTTCTTT. The gene calls are TRBV5-1 and TRBJ1-1; the D gene is possibly TRBD1 (5 bases). Per germline, CDR1 SGHRS and CDR2 YFSETQ. V lost 5 bases, J lost 1 base, and 6 bases lay in between. The length of the CDR3 is 12 residues.

The chain couples TRBV27 to TRBJ2-1; TRBD2 matches 11 bases. J gave up 5 bases and V 8 bases, and 2 bases lay outside the gene matches. The germline gives CDR1 MNHEY, CDR2 SMNVEV (reference sequence). This CDR3 is built from 13 residues. The CDR3 sequence: CASQGLADNEQFF. The CDR3 DNA follows: TGTGCCAGCCAGGGACTAGCGGACAATGAGCAGTTCTTC.

The chain is built from TRBV28 and TRBJ2-1; 12 positions agree with TRBD2. Germline V gene lookup returns CDR1 MDHEN and CDR2 SYDVKM. This CDR3 has 14 residues. V lost 7 bases, J lost 7 bases, and 5 bases stayed unmatched. The CDR3 nucleotides are TGTGCCAGCACCCCGACTAGCGGGAGTAATGAGCAGTTCTTC. Protein product: CASTPTSGSNEQFF. Drawing the rest from reference TRBV28 and TRBJ2-1, the complete variable domain is DVKVTQSSRYLVKRTGEKVFLECVQDMDHENMFWYRQDPGLGLRLIYFSYDVKMKEKGDIPEGYSVSREKKERFSLILESASTNQTSMYLCASTPTSGSNEQFFGPGTRLTVL.

The V gene is TRBV6-5, the J gene TRBJ1-2; 8 bases are a match to TRBD1. The CDR3 totals 13 residues. CDR1 MNHEY and CDR2 SVGAGI come from the germline V gene. Germline trimming cut 2 bases from V and 6 bases from J; bases unmatched to any gene: 2. The CDR3 loop is CASSYRGQDGYTF. CDR3 DNA sequence: TGTGCCAGCAGTTACCGGGGACAGGATGGCTACACCTTC.

The chain has TRBV30 and TRBJ1-1, with D tentatively TRBD1 (6 bases). Germline assignment: CDR1 GTSNPN and CDR2 SVGIG (reference sequence). V lost 5 bases and J 3 bases, leaving 10 bases between the germline ends. The CDR3 runs 12 residues. As DNA, the CDR3 is TGTGCCTGGGACCAGGGGCACACTGAAGCTTTCTTT. The encoded protein is CAWDQGHTEAFF.

The CDR3 DNA reads as TGCGCCAGCAGCCATCACTCGGGACTAGTGAATGAGCAGTTCTTC. Translating it yields CASSHHSGLVNEQFF. The J gene is TRBJ2-1, the V gene TRBV4-1; 8 bases fit TRBD2. CDR3 length equals 15 residues. Looked up from germline, CDR1 is MGHRA and CDR2 is YSYEKL. With V trimmed by 3 bases and J by 7 bases, 8 bases remained unmatched.

CDR3 amino acids: CASSYWKTSSYEQYF. The CDR3 DNA is TGTGCCAGCAGTTACTGGAAGACGAGCTCCTACGAGCAGTACTTC. V and J are TRBV6-5 and TRBJ2-7; D not resolved. The CDR3 has 15 amino acids. V lost 1 base, J lost 0 bases, and 10 bases lay in between. Germline CDR1 and CDR2: MNHEY and SVGAGI.

This clone was seen once. V gene TRBV4-1 combines with J gene TRBJ2-1, with 10 positions matching TRBD2. Unmatched junction bases numbered 19, after V lost 8 bases and J lost 6 bases. Germline loops: CDR1 MGHRA, CDR2 YSYEKL. The CDR3 is made up of 18 amino acids. CDR3 loop: CASFWNPSLAGVVNEQFF. CDR3 sequence (DNA): TGCGCCAGCTTTTGGAACCCCTCTCTAGCGGGAGTCGTCAATGAGCAGTTCTTC.

The chain couples TRBV10-2 to TRBJ1-5; D not certain. Germline V CDR1 and CDR2: WSHSY, SAAADI. Trimming removed 2 bases at V and 1 base at J, with 12 bases between. This CDR3 has 16 amino acids. The CDR3 region is CASSEAGFFSNQPQHF. The CDR3 bases are TGCGCCAGCAGTGAGGCCGGGTTCTTCAGCAATCAGCCCCAGCATTTT.

The J gene is TRBJ2-1, the V gene TRBV6-6, with a possible D match to TRBD2 (6 bases). Germline loops: CDR1 MNHNY, CDR2 SVGAGI (reference sequence). Between the trimmed V and J ends, which lost 2 bases and 7 bases, there was a span of 6 bases. The CDR3 totals 12 residues. As DNA, the CDR3 is TGTGCCAGCAGTTACGCGGGGAATGAGCAGTTCTTC. This translates into CASSYAGNEQFF.

The CDR3 loop is CASSFNQGEAYEQYF. The CDR3 DNA reads TGTGCCAGCAGCTTTAACCAAGGGGAGGCCTACGAGCAGTACTTC. This sequence joins TRBV11-2 and TRBJ2-7, with a possible D match to TRBD2 (6 bases). CDR3 length: 15 amino acids. In germline, CDR1 is SGHAT, CDR2 FQNNGV. V lost 3 bases and J 2 bases, leaving 14 bases between the germline ends. Looking up the rest from reference TRBV11-2 and TRBJ2-7 gives the full variable domain: EAGVAQSPRYKIIEKRQSVAFWCNPISGHATLYWYQQILGQGPKLLIQFQNNGVVDDSQLPKDRFSAERLKGVDSTLKIQPAKLEDSAVYLCASSFNQGEAYEQYFGPGTRLTVT.

This clone was seen a single time. The chain links TRBV18 to TRBJ2-7, with a weak D call TRBD1 (5 bases). This CDR3 spans 19 amino acids. Looked up from germline, CDR1 is KGHSH and CDR2 is LQKENI. V was trimmed by 6 bases and J by 5 bases, leaving 32 bases between them. CDR3 amino acids: CASSPFIGAETSDKDEQYF. Written as DNA, the CDR3 is TGTGCCAGCTCCCCCTTTATTGGGGCCGAGACATCGGATAAGGACGAGCAGTACTTC.

J is TRBJ1-1 and V is TRBV7-8; 7 bases match TRBD1. The V segment lost 2 bases and the J segment 12 bases; nucleotides outside the gene matches: 3. This CDR3 spans 11 amino acids. CDR1 SGHVS and CDR2 FQNEAQ come from the germline V gene. The CDR3 spells CASSLQGVTFF. CDR3 coding DNA: TGTGCCAGCAGCTTACAGGGGGTGACTTTCTTT.